These 32 T cell receptor beta chains were sequenced from one sample in a study of blood T cell repertoires in COVID-19. TCRdb's table, derived via immunoSEQ multiplex PCR, lists solely in-frame clones and lacks some. The profile shows about 190,000 clones, approximately 87% of them singletons. Sequencing input: peripheral blood. The receptors derive from a woman aged 70-85 years with COVID-19, enrolled during active disease.

This clone was observed once. This chain uses TRBV5-1 with TRBJ2-5; D might be TRBD1 (7 bases). CDR1 and CDR2 from the germline V gene are SGHRS and YFSETQ. This CDR3 has 15 amino acids. The ends were cut back, 5 bases at V and 2 bases at J, with 16 bases in the middle. This CDR3 reads CASSDGGTEQETQYF. The CDR3 region has the DNA TGCGCCAGCAGTGATGGGGGGACAGAACAAGAGACCCAGTACTTC.

This chain joins TRBV11-3 and TRBJ2-1; 12 bases fit TRBD2. The CDR3 covers 15 residues. The V gene's germline CDR1 is SGHNT and CDR2 YENEEA. The trim removed 5 bases at V and 9 bases at J, leaving 8 bases unmatched. This chain's CDR3 is CASSQGLAGRGEQFF. In nucleotides, the CDR3 is TGTGCCAGCAGCCAAGGACTAGCGGGAAGGGGTGAGCAGTTCTTC. The whole variable domain, filled in from reference TRBV11-3 and TRBJ2-1, reads EAGVVQSPRYKIIEKKQPVAFWCNPISGHNTLYWYLQNLGQGPELLIRYENEEAVDDSQLPKDRFSAERLKGVDSTLKIQPAELGDSAVYLCASSQGLAGRGEQFFGPGTRLTVL.

The chain combines TRBV4-1 with TRBJ1-1; possibly TRBD1 for D (5 bases). V lost 8 bases and J 4 bases, leaving 17 bases between the germline ends. Germline assignment: CDR1 MGHRA and CDR2 YSYEKL. CDR3 length: 14 residues. The CDR3 sequence is CASAQAGLGTEAFF. DNA for the CDR3: TGCGCCAGCGCACAAGCAGGGTTGGGCACTGAAGCTTTCTTT.

The chain is built from TRBV28 and TRBJ2-2, with D perhaps matching TRBD2 (6 bases). There are 15 residues in the CDR3. The V gene's germline CDR1 is MDHEN and CDR2 SYDVKM. Trimming took off 2 bases at V and 3 bases at J, with 10 bases between the two ends. In DNA form, the CDR3 reads TGTGCCAGCAGTTTAGGAGGGACGCACACCGGGGAGCTGTTTTTT. Amino acids: CASSLGGTHTGELFF.

This clone has just one count. The V call is TRBV12-3 or TRBV12-4, the J call TRBJ1-1; D call uncertain. V lost 7 bases and J lost 5, with 11 bases in between. The CDR3 is made up of 12 amino acids. The CDR3 is CASTQLETEAFF. The CDR3 region has the DNA TGTGCCAGCACCCAGTTGGAGACTGAAGCTTTCTTT.

V and J are TRBV28 and TRBJ2-7; 9 nucleotides align to TRBD1. Germline trimming cut 6 bases from V and 1 base from J; bases unmatched to any gene: 7. Germline V gene sequence: CDR1 MDHEN, CDR2 SYDVKM. CDR3 size: 15 residues. In nucleotides, the CDR3 is TGTGCCAGCAGGAACTCCGGGACAGGGTCCTACGAGCAGTACTTC. It translates to CASRNSGTGSYEQYF.

This chain uses TRBV5-1 with TRBJ2-1; D possibly corresponds to TRBD1 (5 bases). Germline V gene sequence: CDR1 SGHRS, CDR2 YFSETQ. Trimming pared 1 base from V and 7 bases from J, leaving 15 bases between. This CDR3 comprises 15 residues. CDR3 sequence: CASSLITGSGNEQFF. As DNA, the CDR3 is TGCGCCAGCAGCTTGATAACTGGGTCAGGGAATGAGCAGTTCTTC.

V gene TRBV5-1 combines with J gene TRBJ2-7, with 7 bases identical to TRBD1. CDR3 size: 13 residues. The V segment lost 4 bases and the J segment 7 bases; nucleotides outside the gene matches: 8. The germline V gene has CDR1 SGHRS and CDR2 YFSETQ. The DNA of the CDR3 is TGCGCCAGCAGCACCTACAGGGGTGGGGAGCAGTACTTC. The encoded protein is CASSTYRGGEQYF. Supplemented by reference TRBV5-1 and TRBJ2-7, the full variable domain reads KAGVTQTPRYLIKTRGQQVTLSCSPISGHRSVSWYQQTPGQGLQFLFEYFSETQRNKGNFPGRFSGRQFSNSRSEMNVSTLELGDSALYLCASSTYRGGEQYFGPGTRLTVT.

CDR3: CATSRQAVGVPETQYF. The CDR3 DNA reads as TGTGCCACCAGCAGACAAGCCGTGGGAGTCCCAGAGACCCAGTACTTC. The J gene is TRBJ2-5, the V gene TRBV15; D is perhaps TRBD2 (5 bases). The germline gives CDR1 LNHNV, CDR2 YYDKDF (reference sequence). Between the trimmed V and J ends, which lost 2 bases and 4 bases, there was a span of 17 bases. This CDR3 has 16 amino acids.

The J gene is TRBJ1-2, the V gene TRBV30; 8 positions agree with TRBD1. CDR1 and CDR2 from the germline V gene are GTSNPN and SVGIG (reference sequence). This CDR3 is built from 12 residues. V gave up 4 bases and J gave up 8 bases; unmatched junction bases: 6. In DNA form, the CDR3 reads TGTGCCTGGAATCAGGGGGCTGGAGGCTACACCTTC. Its protein is CAWNQGAGGYTF.

This rearrangement joins TRBV6-6 to TRBJ2-1; D uncertain. The CDR3 runs 13 residues. From germline, CDR1 is MNHNY and CDR2 SVGAGI (reference sequence). Deletions cut 3 bases from V and 6 bases from J, with 9 bases between. The CDR3 region is CASSYSNGNEQFF. The DNA of the CDR3 is TGTGCCAGCAGTTATTCAAACGGCAATGAGCAGTTCTTC.

The chain joins TRBV10-3 to TRBJ1-1; the D gene is possibly TRBD1 (6 bases). The germline V gene has CDR1 ENHRY and CDR2 SYGVKD. With 6 bases removed from V and 1 base from J, the gap between germline ends came to 21 bases. CDR3 length equals 17 residues. This CDR3 reads CAISPRGTRQENTEAFF. CDR3 nucleotide sequence: TGTGCCATCAGCCCAAGGGGGACCCGGCAGGAGAACACTGAAGCTTTCTTT.

This sequence joins TRBV6-6 and TRBJ1-1; 9 nucleotides agree with TRBD1. The CDR3 sequence is 15 residues long. Germline V gene lookup returns CDR1 MNHNY and CDR2 SVGAGI (reference sequence). Trimming cost V 2 bases and J 6 bases; bases outside gene matches: 7. CDR3 nucleotides: TGTGCCAGCAGTTACGACAGGGGGAGCATGGCTGAAGCTTTCTTT. This encodes CASSYDRGSMAEAFF.

V and J are TRBV9 and TRBJ1-5, with 8 bases lining up with TRBD1. Losses at the gene ends were 5 bases for V and 5 bases for J; bases not matched to a gene: 9. The CDR3 totals 15 residues. CDR1 is SGDLS and CDR2 is YYNGEE in the germline V gene. The CDR3 sequence: CASSFGQGRDQPQHF. DNA for the CDR3: TGTGCCAGCAGTTTCGGACAGGGTCGGGATCAGCCCCAGCATTTT.

The J gene is TRBJ2-7, the V gene TRBV7-2, with 10 bases lining up with TRBD2. CDR3 length: 17 residues. Germline CDR1 reads SGHTA; CDR2 reads FQGNSA. V was pared by 5 bases and J by 0 bases, with 10 bases of the junction left unmatched. This CDR3 is CASSRTSGTTSSYEQYF. The CDR3 region has the DNA TGTGCCAGCAGCCGGACTAGCGGAACTACCAGCTCCTACGAGCAGTACTTC.

V gene TRBV4-1 combines with J gene TRBJ2-2; D is uncertain. V was clipped by 6 bases and J by 6 bases, with 11 bases between them. Germline V gene lookup returns CDR1 MGHRA and CDR2 YSYEKL. There are 13 residues in the CDR3. CDR3 nucleotide sequence: TGCGCCAGCAGTCACCTCGGTCCCGGGGAGCTGTTTTTT. Protein product: CASSHLGPGELFF.

This clone was recorded only once. V and J are TRBV7-9 and TRBJ2-7; 9 nucleotides line up with TRBD1. J was trimmed by 3 bases and V by 0 bases; bases with no gene match: 6. Germline V gene data show CDR1 as SEHNR and CDR2 as FQNEAQ (reference sequence). CDR3 length: 16 amino acids. CDR3 nucleotide sequence: TGTGCCAGCAGCTTAGCGGTGGGACAGGGCCTCTACGAGCAGTACTTC. Translation gives CASSLAVGQGLYEQYF.

The chain couples TRBV11-2 to TRBJ2-1; D is possibly TRBD1 (5 bases). Germline V lookup: CDR1 SGHAT, CDR2 FQNNGV. The V end was cut by 5 bases, the J end by 0 bases, with 14 bases between. The CDR3 loop spans 16 amino acids. The CDR3 nucleotides are TGTGCCAGCAGCCGCGGACACTCCAGCTCCTACAATGAGCAGTTCTTC. This encodes CASSRGHSSSYNEQFF.

The chain carries TRBV21-1 and TRBJ2-7; the DNA was not used to check the table's D call, TRBD1. TRBV21-1 is reported as a pseudogene. This CDR3 has 16 amino acids. CDR3 residues: CASSKAPQGALKEQYF. The CDR3 DNA sequence: TGTGCCAGCAGCAAAGCGCCACAGGGGGCTTTGAAAGAGCAGTACTTC.

V is TRBV4-1 and J is TRBJ2-3, with a weak D call TRBD1 (7 bases). The germline V gene encodes CDR1 MGHRA and CDR2 YSYEKL. The CDR3 runs to 16 residues. With 4 bases removed from V and 0 bases from J, the gap between germline ends came to 14 bases. In DNA form, the CDR3 reads TGCGCCAGCAGCCTGCGGGACAGCCCTAGCACAGATACGCAGTATTTT. It encodes CASSLRDSPSTDTQYF.

The chain uses TRBV9 and TRBJ2-3, with D possibly being TRBD1 (8 bases). V was clipped by 2 bases and J by 4 bases, with 14 bases between them. The CDR3 runs 15 residues. Germline V gene sequence: CDR1 SGDLS, CDR2 YYNGEE. CDR3 loop: CASSVQGAGADTQYF. CDR3 coding DNA: TGTGCCAGCAGCGTCCAGGGGGCGGGGGCAGATACGCAGTATTTT.

The genes are TRBV5-1 and TRBJ2-1, with D possibly matching TRBD2 (6 bases). CDR1 and CDR2 from the germline V gene are SGHRS and YFSETQ. The CDR3 length is 12 residues. The germline V and J ends were trimmed by 4 bases and 6 bases, with 8 bases remaining between them. CDR3 loop: CASSRRGNEQFF. DNA for the CDR3: TGCGCCAGCAGCAGGCGGGGCAATGAGCAGTTCTTC.

V usage is TRBV7-2 and J usage is TRBJ1-3, with 9 bases lining up with TRBD1. CDR3 length: 17 residues. Per the germline V gene, CDR1 is SGHTA and CDR2 is FQGNSA. V lost 5 bases and J lost 4; bases outside the gene matches: 12. CDR3 sequence (DNA): TGTGCCAGCAGCCCCTACTTGGGACAGGGAGAAGGAAACACCATATATTTT. Translated: CASSPYLGQGEGNTIYF.

This clone was observed a single time. This chain connects TRBV19 to TRBJ1-4; a weak D match, TRBD1 (6 bases). The germline CDR1 and CDR2 sequences are LNHDA and SQIVND (reference sequence). The germline V and J ends were trimmed by 2 bases and 6 bases, with 13 bases remaining between them. This CDR3 spans 15 amino acids. The CDR3: CASSIRGRGHEKLFF. Here the CDR3 DNA reads TGTGCCAGTAGTATAAGAGGCAGGGGCCATGAAAAACTGTTTTTT.

This clone came up a few times. The chain carries TRBV30 and TRBJ2-7; TRBD2 aligns across 7 bases. Germline V lookup: CDR1 GTSNPN, CDR2 SVGIG (reference sequence). J gave up 3 bases and V 4 bases, and 6 bases lay outside the gene matches. This CDR3 is built from 13 residues. CDR3 nucleotide sequence: TGTGCCTGGAAGGCTAGCGGCCTCTACGAGCAGTACTTC. Translating gives CAWKASGLYEQYF.

The chain uses TRBV6-1 and TRBJ2-7; TRBD2 matches 12 bases. The CDR3 is made up of 16 amino acids. Germline assignment: CDR1 MNHNS and CDR2 SASEGT. V gave up 1 base and J gave up 0 bases; unmatched junction bases: 1. CDR3 in DNA: TGTGCCAGCAGTGAAGGACTAGCGGGAGACTCCTACGAGCAGTACTTC. Its protein is CASSEGLAGDSYEQYF.

This chain links TRBV10-3 with TRBJ2-7; TRBD2 agrees at 9 bases. After removal of 5 bases from V and 0 bases from J, the junction contained 5 bases not matched to a gene. This CDR3 contains 15 residues. The germline V gene encodes CDR1 ENHRY and CDR2 SYGVKD. The CDR3 coding sequence is TGTGCCATCAGTACTAGCGGGCCTAGCTCCTACGAGCAGTACTTC. Its translation is CAISTSGPSSYEQYF.

This chain joins TRBV2 and TRBJ2-1; D might be TRBD2 (6 bases). Germline CDR1 reads SNHLY; CDR2 reads FYNNEI. Trimming removed 6 bases at V and 10 bases at J, with 10 bases between. This CDR3 has 11 amino acids. DNA for the CDR3: TGTGCCAGCAGACTAGCCTTCGAGCAGTTCTTC. Translating gives CASRLAFEQFF.

The chain links TRBV4-2 to TRBJ2-2; D unclear. The germline V gene has CDR1 LGHNA and CDR2 YNFKEQ. Trimming shortened V by 4 bases and J by 1 base, and 7 bases separated the two germline ends. The CDR3 is 14 amino acids. The CDR3 DNA is TGTGCCAGCAGCCCCCTTAGGAACACCGGGGAGCTGTTTTTT. Residues: CASSPLRNTGELFF.

V gene TRBV6-5 combines with J gene TRBJ1-5; TRBD1 matches 10 bases. This CDR3 has 15 amino acids. Germline loops: CDR1 MNHEY, CDR2 SVGAGI. V trimming: 8 bases; J trimming: 7 bases; junction bases outside the gene matches: 11. This chain's CDR3 is CASSSSGTGVQPQHF. In DNA form, the CDR3 reads TGTGCCAGCTCCTCCTCCGGGACAGGGGTCCAGCCCCAGCATTTT.

This clone was counted a single time. The chain carries TRBV11-3 and TRBJ2-7; D gene uncertain. The V gene's germline CDR1 is SGHNT and CDR2 YENEEA. The ends were cut back, 0 bases at V and 7 bases at J, with 13 bases in the middle. The CDR3 sequence is 14 residues long. The chain's CDR3 is CASSLDGQRKEQYF. The CDR3 DNA reads TGTGCCAGCAGCTTAGACGGTCAGCGCAAGGAGCAGTACTTC.

This clone was seen a few times. The rearrangement uses TRBV4-1 and TRBJ2-7, with 7 bases that match TRBD2. With V trimmed by 1 base and J by 3 bases, 3 bases remained unmatched. Germline values: CDR1 MGHRA, CDR2 YSYEKL. The CDR3 runs to 14 residues. Here the CDR3 reads CASSQGEGDYEQYF. The CDR3 DNA is TGCGCCAGCAGCCAAGGGGAGGGTGACTACGAGCAGTACTTC.